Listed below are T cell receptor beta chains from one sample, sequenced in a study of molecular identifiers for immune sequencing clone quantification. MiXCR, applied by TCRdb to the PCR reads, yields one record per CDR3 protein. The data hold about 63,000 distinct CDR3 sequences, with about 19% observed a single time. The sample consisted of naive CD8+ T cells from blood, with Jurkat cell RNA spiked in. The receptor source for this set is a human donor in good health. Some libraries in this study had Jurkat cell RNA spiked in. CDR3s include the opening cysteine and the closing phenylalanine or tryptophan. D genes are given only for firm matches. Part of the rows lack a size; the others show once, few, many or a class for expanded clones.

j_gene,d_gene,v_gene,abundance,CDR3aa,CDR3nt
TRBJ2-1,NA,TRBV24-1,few,CATSVFGGEQFF,TGTGCCACCAGTGTTTTCGGGGGTGAGCAGTTCTTC
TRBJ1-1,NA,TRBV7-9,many,CATTTGMNTEAFF,TGTGCCACAACTACAGGAATGAACACTGAAGCTTTCTTT
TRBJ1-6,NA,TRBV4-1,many,CASRVGGGLNSPLHF,TGCGCCAGCAGAGTAGGTGGAGGACTGAATTCACCCCTCCACTTT
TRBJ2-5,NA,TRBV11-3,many,CASSQPFYQETQYF,TGTGCCAGCAGCCAACCATTTTACCAAGAGACCCAGTACTTC
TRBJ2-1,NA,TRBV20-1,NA,CSARVEEQAIHFSYNEQSF,TGCAGTGCTAGAGTCGAGGAACAGGCGATTCACTTCTCCTACAATGAGCAGTCCTTC
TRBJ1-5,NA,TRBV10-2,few,CASSVAGETDTQHF,TGCGCCAGCAGTGTGGCGGGAGAAACAGATACGCAGCATTTT
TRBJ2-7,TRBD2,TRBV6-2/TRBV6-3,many,CASSPTSDRYEQYF,TGTGCCAGCAGTCCCACTAGCGATCGGTACGAGCAGTACTTC
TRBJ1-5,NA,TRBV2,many,CASRGSSNQPQHF,TGTGCCAGCCGGGGGTCTAGCAATCAGCCCCAGCATTTT
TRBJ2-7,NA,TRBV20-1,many,CSARAPPNPYEQYF,TGCAGTGCTAGGGCCCCGCCTAACCCCTACGAGCAGTACTTC
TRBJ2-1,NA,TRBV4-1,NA,CASSQDSGGGNEQFF,TGCGCCAGCAGCCAAGACAGCGGAGGGGGCAATGAGCAGTTCTTC
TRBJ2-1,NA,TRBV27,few,CASSSLVIGSEQFF,TGTGCCAGCAGTTCCCTGGTGATTGGTTCCGAGCAGTTCTTC
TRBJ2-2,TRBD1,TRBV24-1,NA,CATSDLKDRGKGGTGELFF,TGTGCCACCAGTGATTTGAAGGACAGGGGGAAGGGTGGAACCGGGGAGCTGTTTTTT
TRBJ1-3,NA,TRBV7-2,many,CASSLPGSGNTIYF,TGTGCCAGCAGCTTACCGGGCTCTGGAAACACCATATATTTT
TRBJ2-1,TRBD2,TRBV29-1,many,CSSRRAGEVEQFF,TGCAGCTCCAGGAGGGCGGGAGAGGTTGAGCAGTTCTTC
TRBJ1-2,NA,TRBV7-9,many,CARTEVGGLNYGYTF,TGTGCCAGGACCGAGGTCGGAGGGCTTAACTATGGCTACACCTTC
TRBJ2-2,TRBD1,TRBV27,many,CASSRTGPGTGELFF,TGTGCCAGCAGCAGGACAGGGCCTGGGACCGGGGAGCTGTTTTTT
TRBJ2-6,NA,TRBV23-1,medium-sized,CASSPTLHIRGRNSGANVLTF,TGCGCCAGCAGTCCAACGCTCCACATCAGGGGCCGCAACTCTGGGGCCAACGTCCTGACTTTC
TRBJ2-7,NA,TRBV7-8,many,CASSLHLGPASRYEQYF,TGTGCCAGCAGCTTGCACTTGGGGCCAGCCAGTCGCTACGAGCAGTACTTC
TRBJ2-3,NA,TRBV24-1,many,CATSDWAEGTDTQYF,TGTGCCACCAGTGATTGGGCCGAGGGCACAGATACGCAGTATTTT
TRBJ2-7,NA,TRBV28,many,CASSTGRDTYEQYF,TGTGCCAGCAGTACCGGAAGGGACACCTACGAGCAGTACTTC
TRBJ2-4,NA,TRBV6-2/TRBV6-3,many,CASSYPPASIENIQYF,TGTGCCAGCAGTTACCCCCCGGCTAGCATCGAAAACATTCAGTACTTC
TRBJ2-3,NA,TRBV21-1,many,CASSNQRERADTQYF,TGTGCCAGCAGCAACCAGCGGGAGAGAGCAGATACGCAGTATTTT
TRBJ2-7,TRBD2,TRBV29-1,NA,CSVEGREGRNEQYF,TGCAGCGTTGAAGGGCGGGAGGGCCGCAACGAGCAGTACTTC
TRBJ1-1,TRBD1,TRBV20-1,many,CSARDRGQGYSYLEAFF,TGCAGTGCTAGAGATCGCGGACAGGGGTACTCGTACCTTGAAGCTTTCTTT